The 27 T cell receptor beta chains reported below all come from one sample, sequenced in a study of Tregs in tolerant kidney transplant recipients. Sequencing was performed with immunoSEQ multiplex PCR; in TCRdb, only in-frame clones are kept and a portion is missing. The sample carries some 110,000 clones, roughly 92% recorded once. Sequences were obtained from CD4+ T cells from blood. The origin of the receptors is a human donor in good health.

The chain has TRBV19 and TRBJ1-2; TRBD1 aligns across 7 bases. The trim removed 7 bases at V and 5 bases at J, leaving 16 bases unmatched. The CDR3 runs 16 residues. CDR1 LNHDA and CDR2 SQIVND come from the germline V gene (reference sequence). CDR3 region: CASTSPGAAGGYGYTF. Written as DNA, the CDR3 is TGTGCCAGTACCTCCCCCGGCGCCGCAGGGGGATATGGCTACACCTTC.

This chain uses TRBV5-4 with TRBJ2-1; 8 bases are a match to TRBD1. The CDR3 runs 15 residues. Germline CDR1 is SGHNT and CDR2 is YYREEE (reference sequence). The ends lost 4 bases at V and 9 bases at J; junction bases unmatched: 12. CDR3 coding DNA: TGTGCCAGCAGCAAAGACAGGGGCCAACCCGGTGAGCAGTTCTTC. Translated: CASSKDRGQPGEQFF. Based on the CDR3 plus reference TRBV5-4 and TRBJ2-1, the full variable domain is ETGVTQSPTHLIKTRGQQVTLRCSSQSGHNTVSWYQQALGQGPQFIFQYYREEENGRGNFPPRFSGLQFPNYSSELNVNALELDDSALYLCASSKDRGQPGEQFFGPGTRLTVL.

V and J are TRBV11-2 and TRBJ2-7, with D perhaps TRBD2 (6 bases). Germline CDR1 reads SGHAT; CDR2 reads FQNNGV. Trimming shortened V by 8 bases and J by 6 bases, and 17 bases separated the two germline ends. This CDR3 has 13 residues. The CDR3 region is CASSEDRGGEQYF. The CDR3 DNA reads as TGTGCCAGCTCCGAGGATAGGGGAGGCGAGCAGTACTTC.

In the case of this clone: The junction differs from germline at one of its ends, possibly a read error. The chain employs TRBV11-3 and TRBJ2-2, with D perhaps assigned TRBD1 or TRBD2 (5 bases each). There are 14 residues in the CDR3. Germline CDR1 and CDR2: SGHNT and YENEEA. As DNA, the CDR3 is TGTGCCAGCAGTTCTTACGGGGCAGCCGGAGAGCTGTTTTTT. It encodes CASSSYGAAGELFF. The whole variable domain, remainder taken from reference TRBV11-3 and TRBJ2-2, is EAGVVQSPRYKIIEKKQPVAFWCNPISGHNTLYWYLQNLGQGPELLIRYENEEAVDDSQLPKDRFSAERLKGVDSTLKIQPAELGDSAVYLCASSSYGAAGELFFGEGSRLTVL.

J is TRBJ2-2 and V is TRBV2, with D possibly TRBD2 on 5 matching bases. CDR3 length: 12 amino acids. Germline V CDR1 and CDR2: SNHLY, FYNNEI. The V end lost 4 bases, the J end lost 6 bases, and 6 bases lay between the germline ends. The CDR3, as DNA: TGTGCCAGCAGTGCGGGGTCCGGGGAGCTGTTTTTT. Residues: CASSAGSGELFF.

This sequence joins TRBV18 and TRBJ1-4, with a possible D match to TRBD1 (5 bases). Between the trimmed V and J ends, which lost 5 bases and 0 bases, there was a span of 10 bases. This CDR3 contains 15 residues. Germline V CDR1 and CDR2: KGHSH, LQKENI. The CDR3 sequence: CASSSGRSTNEKLFF. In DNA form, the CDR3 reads TGTGCCAGCTCATCGGGACGGTCAACTAATGAAAAACTGTTTTTT.

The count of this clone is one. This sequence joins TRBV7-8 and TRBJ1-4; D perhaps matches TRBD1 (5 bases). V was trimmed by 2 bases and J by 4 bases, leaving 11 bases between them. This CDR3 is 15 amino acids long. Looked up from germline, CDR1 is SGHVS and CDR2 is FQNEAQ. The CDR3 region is CASSLMGGDNEKLFF. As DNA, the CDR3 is TGTGCCAGCAGCTTAATGGGGGGAGATAATGAAAAACTGTTTTTT.

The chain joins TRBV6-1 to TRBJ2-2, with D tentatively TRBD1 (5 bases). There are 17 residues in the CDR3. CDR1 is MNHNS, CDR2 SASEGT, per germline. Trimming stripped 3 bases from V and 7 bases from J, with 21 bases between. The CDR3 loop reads CASSDPWGRVFDGELFF. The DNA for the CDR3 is TGTGCCAGCAGTGACCCCTGGGGCAGGGTATTCGACGGGGAGCTGTTTTTT.

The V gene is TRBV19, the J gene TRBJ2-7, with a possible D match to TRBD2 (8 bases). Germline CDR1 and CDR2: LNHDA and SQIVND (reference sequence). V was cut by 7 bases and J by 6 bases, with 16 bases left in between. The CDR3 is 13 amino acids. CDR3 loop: CASKREGASEQYF. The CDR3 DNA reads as TGTGCCAGTAAACGGGAGGGGGCCTCCGAGCAGTACTTC.

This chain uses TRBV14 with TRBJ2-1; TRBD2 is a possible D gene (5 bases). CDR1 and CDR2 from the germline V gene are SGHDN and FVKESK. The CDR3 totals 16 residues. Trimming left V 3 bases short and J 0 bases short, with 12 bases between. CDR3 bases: TGTGCCAGCAGCCACATAAGCGGAGGCTCCTACAATGAGCAGTTCTTC. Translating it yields CASSHISGGSYNEQFF.

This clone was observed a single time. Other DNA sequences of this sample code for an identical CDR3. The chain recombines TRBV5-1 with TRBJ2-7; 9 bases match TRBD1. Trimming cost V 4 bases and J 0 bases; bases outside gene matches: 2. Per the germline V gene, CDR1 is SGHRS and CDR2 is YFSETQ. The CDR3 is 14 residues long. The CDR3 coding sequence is TGCGCCAGCAGCCTACAGGGGGCCTCCTACGAGCAGTACTTC. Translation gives CASSLQGASYEQYF.

In DNA form, the CDR3 reads TGTGCCAGCAGTTACCACATAAGGGTGAACACTGAAGCTTTCTTT. This sequence encodes CASSYHIRVNTEAFF. The rearrangement uses TRBV6-5 and TRBJ1-1, with D hard to call. V was trimmed by 2 bases and J by 0 bases, leaving 10 bases between them. Germline V gene lookup returns CDR1 MNHEY and CDR2 SVGAGI. This CDR3 spans 15 amino acids.

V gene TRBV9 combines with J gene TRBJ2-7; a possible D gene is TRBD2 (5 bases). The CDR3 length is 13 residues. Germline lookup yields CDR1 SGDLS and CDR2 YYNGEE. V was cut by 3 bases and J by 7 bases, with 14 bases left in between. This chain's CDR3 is CASSASGTSEQYF. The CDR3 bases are TGTGCCAGCAGCGCCTCGGGAACTAGTGAGCAGTACTTC.

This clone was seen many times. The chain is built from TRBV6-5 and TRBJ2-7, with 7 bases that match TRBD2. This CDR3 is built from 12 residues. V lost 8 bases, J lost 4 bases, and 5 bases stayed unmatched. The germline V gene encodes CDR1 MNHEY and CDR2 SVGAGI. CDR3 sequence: CASSTSRYEQYF. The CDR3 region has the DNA TGTGCCAGCTCGACTAGCCGGTACGAGCAGTACTTC.

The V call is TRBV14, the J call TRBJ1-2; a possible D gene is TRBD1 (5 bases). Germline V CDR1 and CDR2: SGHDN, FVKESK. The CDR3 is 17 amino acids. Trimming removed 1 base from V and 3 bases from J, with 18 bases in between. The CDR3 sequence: CASSQAAKGQRDYGYTF. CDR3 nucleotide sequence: TGTGCCAGCAGCCAAGCTGCGAAGGGGCAGAGGGACTATGGCTACACCTTC.

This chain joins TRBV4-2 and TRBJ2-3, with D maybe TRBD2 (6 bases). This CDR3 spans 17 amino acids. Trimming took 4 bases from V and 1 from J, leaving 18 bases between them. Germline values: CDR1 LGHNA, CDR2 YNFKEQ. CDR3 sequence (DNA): TGTGCCAGCAGCCGGAGGGACTCGTATACTGGCACAGATACGCAGTATTTT. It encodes CASSRRDSYTGTDTQYF.

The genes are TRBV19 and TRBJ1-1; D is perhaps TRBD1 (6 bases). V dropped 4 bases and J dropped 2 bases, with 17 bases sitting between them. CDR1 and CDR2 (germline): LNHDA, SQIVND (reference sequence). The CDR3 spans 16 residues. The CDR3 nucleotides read TGTGCCAGTAGTAACAGGGTAAGAGGGCCAAACACTGAAGCTTTCTTT. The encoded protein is CASSNRVRGPNTEAFF.

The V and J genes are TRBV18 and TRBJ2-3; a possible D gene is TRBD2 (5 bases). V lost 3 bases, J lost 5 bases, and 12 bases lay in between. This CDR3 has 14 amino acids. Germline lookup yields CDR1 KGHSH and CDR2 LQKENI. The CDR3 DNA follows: TGTGCCAGCTCACCCACACCCGGGAAAGATACGCAGTATTTT. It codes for CASSPTPGKDTQYF.

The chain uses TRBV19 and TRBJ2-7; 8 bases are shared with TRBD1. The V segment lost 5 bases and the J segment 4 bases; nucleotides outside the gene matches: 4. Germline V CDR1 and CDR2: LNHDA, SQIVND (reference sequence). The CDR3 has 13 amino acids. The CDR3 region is CASSQGAAYEQYF. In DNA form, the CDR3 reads TGTGCCAGTAGTCAGGGGGCCGCATACGAGCAGTACTTC.

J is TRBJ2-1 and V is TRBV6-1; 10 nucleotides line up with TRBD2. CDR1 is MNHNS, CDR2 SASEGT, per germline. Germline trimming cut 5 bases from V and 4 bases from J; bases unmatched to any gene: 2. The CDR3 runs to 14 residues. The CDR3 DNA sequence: TGTGCCAGCAGTCGACTAGCGGGTTACAATGAGCAGTTCTTC. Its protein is CASSRLAGYNEQFF.

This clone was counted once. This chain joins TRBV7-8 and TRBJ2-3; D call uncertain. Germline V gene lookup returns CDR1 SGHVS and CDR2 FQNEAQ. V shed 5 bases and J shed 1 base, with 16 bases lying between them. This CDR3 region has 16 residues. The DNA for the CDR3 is TGTGCCAGCAGCCCCGGGTTTAGGGTTCGCACAGATACGCAGTATTTT. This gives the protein CASSPGFRVRTDTQYF.

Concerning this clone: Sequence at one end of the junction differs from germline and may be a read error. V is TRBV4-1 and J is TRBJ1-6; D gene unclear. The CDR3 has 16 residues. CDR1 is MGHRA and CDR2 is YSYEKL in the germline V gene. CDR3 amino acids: CASRQAGSSERSPLHF. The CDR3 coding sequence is TGCGCCAGCAGACAAGCTGGTTCATCCGAACGGTCACCCCTCCACTTT.

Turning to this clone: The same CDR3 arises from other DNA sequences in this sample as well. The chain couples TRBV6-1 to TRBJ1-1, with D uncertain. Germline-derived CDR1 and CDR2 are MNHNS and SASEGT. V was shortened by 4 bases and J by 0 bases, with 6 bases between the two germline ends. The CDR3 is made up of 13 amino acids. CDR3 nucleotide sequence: TGTGCCAGCAGTGTCTCGTTGAACACTGAAGCTTTCTTT. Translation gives CASSVSLNTEAFF.

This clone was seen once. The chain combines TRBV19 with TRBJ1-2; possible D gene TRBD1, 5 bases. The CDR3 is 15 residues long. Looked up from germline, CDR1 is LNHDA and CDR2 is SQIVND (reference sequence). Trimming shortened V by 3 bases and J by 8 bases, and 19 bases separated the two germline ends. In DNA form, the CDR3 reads TGTGCCAGTAGTATTGTACAGGCCGATTTGAAGGGCTACACCTTC. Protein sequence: CASSIVQADLKGYTF.

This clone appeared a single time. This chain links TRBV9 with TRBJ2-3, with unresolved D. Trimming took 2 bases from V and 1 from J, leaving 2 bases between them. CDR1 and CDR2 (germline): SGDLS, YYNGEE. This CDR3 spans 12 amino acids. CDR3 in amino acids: CASSVGTDTQYF. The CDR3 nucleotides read TGTGCCAGCAGCGTGGGCACAGATACGCAGTATTTT.

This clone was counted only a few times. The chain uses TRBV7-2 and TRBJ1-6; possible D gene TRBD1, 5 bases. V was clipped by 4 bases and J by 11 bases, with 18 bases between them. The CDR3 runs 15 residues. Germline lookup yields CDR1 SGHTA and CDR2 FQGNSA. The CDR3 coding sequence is TGTGCCAGCAGCTCGCGGTGGGGCCCCTCAACACCCCTCCACTTT. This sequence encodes CASSSRWGPSTPLHF.

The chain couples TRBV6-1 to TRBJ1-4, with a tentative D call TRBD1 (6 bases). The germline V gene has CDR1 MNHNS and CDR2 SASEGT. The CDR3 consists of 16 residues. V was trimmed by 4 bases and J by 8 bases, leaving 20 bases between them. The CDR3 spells CASSAHFWTANEKLFF. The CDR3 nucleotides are TGTGCCAGCAGTGCTCACTTTTGGACAGCCAACGAAAAACTGTTTTTT.